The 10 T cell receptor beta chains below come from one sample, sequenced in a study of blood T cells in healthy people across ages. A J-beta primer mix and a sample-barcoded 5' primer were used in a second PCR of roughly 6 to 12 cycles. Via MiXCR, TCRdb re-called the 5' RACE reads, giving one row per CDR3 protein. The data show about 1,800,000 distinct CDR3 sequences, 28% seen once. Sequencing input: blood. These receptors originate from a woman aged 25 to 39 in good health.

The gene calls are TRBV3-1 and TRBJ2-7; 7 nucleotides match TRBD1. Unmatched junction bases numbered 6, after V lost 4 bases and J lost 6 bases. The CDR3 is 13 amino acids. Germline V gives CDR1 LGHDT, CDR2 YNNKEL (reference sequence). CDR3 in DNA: TGTGCCAGCAGCCCTAGCCGACAGGGCGAGCAGTACTTC. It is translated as CASSPSRQGEQYF.

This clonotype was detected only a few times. CDR3 sequence: CAISQGLTGELFF. CDR3 in DNA: TGTGCCATCAGTCAGGGTCTCACCGGGGAGCTGTTTTTT. The chain carries TRBV10-3 and TRBJ2-2; a weak D match, TRBD1 (5 bases). This CDR3 contains 13 residues. Germline CDR1 ENHRY, CDR2 SYGVKD. Deletions cut 5 bases from V and 4 bases from J, with 8 bases between.

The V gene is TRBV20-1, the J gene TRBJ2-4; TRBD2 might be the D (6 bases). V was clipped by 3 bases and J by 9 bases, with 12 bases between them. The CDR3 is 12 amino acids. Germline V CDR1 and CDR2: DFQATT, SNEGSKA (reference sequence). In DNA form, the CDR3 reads TGCAGTGCTAGTGGGCGCGGGGCCATTCAGTACTTC. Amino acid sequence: CSASGRGAIQYF.

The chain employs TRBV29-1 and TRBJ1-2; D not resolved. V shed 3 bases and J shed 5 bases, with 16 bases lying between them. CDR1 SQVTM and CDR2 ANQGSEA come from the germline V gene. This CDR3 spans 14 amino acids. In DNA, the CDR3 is TGCAGCGTTGAGGATACTACAGCGGGTTATGGCTACACCTTC. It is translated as CSVEDTTAGYGYTF.

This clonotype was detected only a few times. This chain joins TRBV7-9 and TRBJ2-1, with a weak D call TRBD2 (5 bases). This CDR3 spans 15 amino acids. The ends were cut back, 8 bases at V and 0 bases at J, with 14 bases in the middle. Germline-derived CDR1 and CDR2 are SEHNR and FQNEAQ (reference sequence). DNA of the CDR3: TGTGCCAGCGGGAGCGGTCGCAGCTCCTACAATGAGCAGTTCTTC. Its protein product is CASGSGRSSYNEQFF.

The CDR3, as DNA: TGCGCCAGCAGCTTTTCCGGACTAGCGGGGACAGAGACCCAGTTCTTC. Translated: CASSFSGLAGTETQFF. V gene TRBV5-1 combines with J gene TRBJ2-1, with TRBD2 identical over 12 bases. The J segment lost 13 bases and the V segment lost 2 bases, leaving 13 bases of the junction unmatched. Germline loops: CDR1 SGHRS, CDR2 YFSETQ. This CDR3 is built from 16 residues.

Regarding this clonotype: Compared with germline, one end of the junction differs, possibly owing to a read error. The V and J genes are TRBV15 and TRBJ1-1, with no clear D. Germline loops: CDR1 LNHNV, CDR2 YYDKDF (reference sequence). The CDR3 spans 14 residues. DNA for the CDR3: TGTACCACCAGCAGATTCCCTATGAACACTGAAGCTTTCTTT. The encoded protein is CTTSRFPMNTEAFF.

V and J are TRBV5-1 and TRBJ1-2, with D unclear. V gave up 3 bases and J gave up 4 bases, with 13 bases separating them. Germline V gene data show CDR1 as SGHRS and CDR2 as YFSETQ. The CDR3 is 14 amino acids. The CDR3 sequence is CASSWGIVSYGYTF. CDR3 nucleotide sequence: TGCGCCAGCAGCTGGGGTATCGTCAGCTATGGCTACACCTTC.

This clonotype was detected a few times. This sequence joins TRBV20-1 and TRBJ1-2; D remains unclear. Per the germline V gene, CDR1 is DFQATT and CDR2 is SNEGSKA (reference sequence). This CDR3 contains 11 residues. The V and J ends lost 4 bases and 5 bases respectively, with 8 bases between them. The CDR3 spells CSAKKGYGYTF. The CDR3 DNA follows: TGCAGTGCTAAAAAAGGATATGGCTACACCTTC.

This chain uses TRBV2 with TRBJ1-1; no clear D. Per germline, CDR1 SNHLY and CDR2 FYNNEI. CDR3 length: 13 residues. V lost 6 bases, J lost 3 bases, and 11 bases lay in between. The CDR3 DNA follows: TGTGCCAGCAGGTACCTTGTAGACACTGAAGCTTTCTTT. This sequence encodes CASRYLVDTEAFF.